The 21 T cell receptor beta chains presented below share a single source sample, sequenced in a study of blood T cell repertoires in COVID-19. Sequencing was performed with immunoSEQ multiplex PCR; in TCRdb, only in-frame clones are kept and a portion is missing. The table records 350,000 or so clones, more than 70% of them present only once. Sequenced sample: peripheral blood. Source of these receptors: a young woman with COVID-19, enrolled during active disease.

This sequence joins TRBV7-9 and TRBJ2-1; 7 nucleotides align to TRBD2. J was trimmed by 5 bases and V by 7 bases; bases with no gene match: 17. This CDR3 spans 17 amino acids. Germline CDR1 SEHNR, CDR2 FQNEAQ (reference sequence). CDR3 sequence: CASTQTGRAGLDNEQFF. CDR3 DNA sequence: TGTGCCAGCACCCAGACGGGTCGAGCGGGACTTGACAATGAGCAGTTCTTC.

This chain uses TRBV3-1 (or the pseudogene TRBV3-2) with TRBJ1-4, with D unresolved. The ends were cut back, 8 bases at V and 8 bases at J, with 9 bases in the middle. The germline V gene has CDR1 LGHDT and CDR2 YNNKEL (reference sequence). CDR3 length: 11 residues. The CDR3 DNA is TGTGCCAGCTCATCCCGGGAAAAACTGTTTTTT. This gives the protein CASSSREKLFF.

The chain carries TRBV4-2 and TRBJ1-4, with TRBD1 matching 8 bases. The V gene's germline CDR1 is LGHNA and CDR2 YNFKEQ. The CDR3 runs 17 residues. The junction had 12 bases not matched to a gene; V was cut back by 3 bases and J by 6 bases. CDR3 sequence reads: CASSHLGGQGADEKLFF. CDR3 sequence (DNA): TGTGCCAGCAGCCACCTCGGGGGGCAGGGGGCCGATGAAAAACTGTTTTTT.

The chain couples TRBV11-3 to TRBJ2-7; 7 nucleotides align to TRBD2. J was trimmed by 0 bases and V by 5 bases; bases with no gene match: 7. The CDR3 consists of 15 residues. CDR1 is SGHNT and CDR2 is YENEEA in the germline V gene. The CDR3 coding sequence is TGTGCCAGCAGCCTGGGGGGGGGAAGCTCCTACGAGCAGTACTTC. Its translation: CASSLGGGSSYEQYF.

V is TRBV29-1 and J is TRBJ1-2; D ambiguous. Trimming took 1 base from V and 4 from J, leaving 10 bases between them. Germline CDR1 SQVTM, CDR2 ANQGSEA. The CDR3 length is 13 residues. The CDR3 nucleotides read TGCAGCGTTGAAGCAACCGGGAGCTATGGCTACACCTTC. Its translation is CSVEATGSYGYTF.

The table lists this clone with a few counts. The chain links TRBV20-1 to TRBJ1-2; TRBD1 matches 10 bases. Germline lookup yields CDR1 DFQATT and CDR2 SNEGSKA (reference sequence). Trimming cost V 6 bases and J 7 bases; bases outside gene matches: 17. There are 16 residues in the CDR3. CDR3 sequence (DNA): TGCAGTGCGAGTTTAATTGGCGGGACAGGGGAGTTTGGCTACACCTTC. Its protein is CSASLIGGTGEFGYTF.

The chain recombines TRBV5-4 with TRBJ2-4; TRBD1 is a possible D gene (6 bases). In germline, CDR1 is SGHNT, CDR2 YYREEE (reference sequence). The CDR3 runs 13 residues. With 3 bases removed from V and 5 bases from J, the gap between germline ends came to 9 bases. The CDR3 coding sequence is TGTGCCAGCAGCTCGGGACAAGAAAACATTCAGTACTTC. Protein product: CASSSGQENIQYF.

The chain couples TRBV27 to TRBJ1-5, with D perhaps TRBD1 (5 bases). Trimming took off 6 bases at V and 3 bases at J, with 12 bases between the two ends. CDR1 is MNHEY and CDR2 is SMNVEV in the germline V gene (reference sequence). The CDR3 is made up of 14 amino acids. The CDR3: CASSIQGINQPQHF. CDR3 sequence (DNA): TGTGCCAGCAGCATCCAGGGAATCAATCAGCCCCAGCATTTT.

The gene calls are TRBV5-4 and TRBJ1-5; 10 bases are shared with TRBD1. Germline V gives CDR1 SGHNT, CDR2 YYREEE (reference sequence). The CDR3 loop spans 17 amino acids. V gave up 3 bases and J gave up 4 bases; unmatched junction bases: 10. The CDR3 DNA is TGTGCCAGCAGCTCCCGGGACAGGGGATCCCCTAATCAGCCCCAGCATTTT. Residues: CASSSRDRGSPNQPQHF.

The rearrangement uses TRBV28 and TRBJ1-4, with 7 bases aligning to TRBD1. CDR1 is MDHEN and CDR2 is SYDVKM in the germline V gene. The CDR3 is 15 residues long. V lost 6 bases to trimming and J lost 7 bases; unmatched junction nucleotides: 11. The CDR3 is CASRRRQGGGEKLFF. The DNA of the CDR3 is TGTGCCAGCAGACGGAGACAGGGTGGAGGTGAAAAACTGTTTTTT.

The rearrangement links TRBV4-3 to TRBJ1-5; a weak D match, TRBD1 (6 bases). Per germline, CDR1 LGHNA and CDR2 YSLEER. CDR3 length: 15 residues. Trimming left V 1 base short and J 3 bases short, with 10 bases between. CDR3 coding DNA: TGCGCCAGCAGCCAAGTCCCAGGGGCCAATCAGCCCCAGCATTTT. This sequence encodes CASSQVPGANQPQHF.

The chain couples TRBV28 to TRBJ2-3; D is ambiguous. The CDR3 runs to 13 residues. V lost 6 bases and J 12 bases, leaving 19 bases between the germline ends. Germline CDR1 is MDHEN and CDR2 is SYDVKM. The CDR3 nucleotides read TGTGCCAGCAGGGTTACCGGGTCCTGGCTTCAGTATTTT. It codes for CASRVTGSWLQYF.

The genes are TRBV7-8 and TRBJ2-1; possibly TRBD1 for D (6 bases). There are 15 residues in the CDR3. Germline CDR1 is SGHVS and CDR2 is FQNEAQ. Deletions cut 5 bases from V and 4 bases from J, with 15 bases between. CDR3 region: CASSQASQGYNEQFF. The CDR3 DNA reads TGTGCCAGCAGCCAGGCCTCACAGGGTTACAATGAGCAGTTCTTC.

V and J are TRBV6-5 and TRBJ2-7; a possible D gene is TRBD1 (6 bases). The V end lost 0 bases, the J end lost 1 base, and 10 bases lay between the germline ends. Germline lookup yields CDR1 MNHEY and CDR2 SVGAGI. This CDR3 contains 15 residues. In nucleotides, the CDR3 is TGTGCCAGCAGTTACTCCCGGACAGTTTCCTACGAGCAGTACTTC. It specifies CASSYSRTVSYEQYF.

The chain couples TRBV5-1 to TRBJ1-1; 11 nucleotides align to TRBD1. The J segment lost 4 bases and the V segment lost 1 base, leaving 6 bases of the junction unmatched. The germline V gene has CDR1 SGHRS and CDR2 YFSETQ. The CDR3 totals 16 residues. CDR3 coding DNA: TGCGCCAGCAGCTTGTTGGACAGGGGGCAGGCCACTGAAGCTTTCTTT. Its translation: CASSLLDRGQATEAFF.

In its sample, this clone was seen once. The rearrangement uses TRBV3-1 (or the pseudogene TRBV3-2) and TRBJ2-3; 7 nucleotides align to TRBD2. Germline V gene data show CDR1 as LGHDT and CDR2 as YNNKEL (reference sequence). After removal of 8 bases from V and 0 bases from J, the junction contained 5 bases not matched to a gene. There are 14 residues in the CDR3. CDR3 in DNA: TGTGCCAGCCCCAAGCGGGGAAGCACAGATACGCAGTATTTT. Amino acids: CASPKRGSTDTQYF.

The chain carries TRBV20-1 and TRBJ2-1; 8 nucleotides align to TRBD1. The CDR3 length is 11 residues. Germline assignment: CDR1 DFQATT and CDR2 SNEGSKA (reference sequence). After removal of 6 bases from V and 13 bases from J, the junction contained 8 bases not matched to a gene. The CDR3 reads CSAIPGQGQFF. The CDR3 DNA follows: TGCAGTGCCATCCCCGGACAGGGCCAGTTCTTC.

The table lists this clone with a count of one. The chain recombines TRBV2 with TRBJ1-6; no firm D call. Germline-derived CDR1 and CDR2 are SNHLY and FYNNEI. This CDR3 comprises 16 residues. V was cut by 0 bases and J by 6 bases, with 12 bases left in between. The CDR3 DNA sequence: TGTGCCAGCAGTGAAGCTGGAGGGTTTCGTAATTCACCCCTCCACTTT. Protein product: CASSEAGGFRNSPLHF.

This sequence joins TRBV5-3 and TRBJ1-5; D gene unclear. TRBV5-3 falls under the ORF class, with uncertain function. The CDR3 contains 13 residues. Deletions cut 4 bases from V and 6 bases from J, with 11 bases between. CDR3 nucleotides: TGTGCCAGAAGCCCCTACTCCACTCAGCCCCAGCATTTT. Translating it yields CARSPYSTQPQHF.

This rearrangement joins TRBV12-3 or TRBV12-4 to TRBJ1-2; no firm D call. Deletions cut 5 bases from V and 8 bases from J, with 12 bases between. This CDR3 is 12 amino acids long. CDR3 nucleotide sequence: TGTGCCAGCAGTACCGCCCTACGGGGCTACACCTTC. As protein: CASSTALRGYTF.

V gene TRBV28 combines with J gene TRBJ2-2; TRBD2 agrees at 8 bases. The J segment lost 6 bases and the V segment lost 4 bases, leaving 10 bases of the junction unmatched. Germline V gene sequence: CDR1 MDHEN, CDR2 SYDVKM. The CDR3 spans 16 residues. The CDR3 reads CASSSARRGGAGELFF. Here the CDR3 DNA reads TGTGCCAGCAGTTCAGCCCGTCGGGGGGGCGCCGGGGAGCTGTTTTTT.